The next 22 T cell receptor beta chains were all read from a single sample in a study of CD4+ T cells in melanoma. Produced via immunoSEQ multiplex PCR; TCRdb's table is partial and in-frame only. The repertoire holds 13,000 or so clones, with under 80% as singletons. Sequencing was performed on cells from a culture (not recorded whether cultured in vitro). The receptors come from a human donor with melanoma.

This clone has just a few counts. The chain couples TRBV5-1 to TRBJ2-3, with TRBD1 as a possible D gene (6 bases). The length of the CDR3 is 14 residues. Germline V gene lookup returns CDR1 SGHRS and CDR2 YFSETQ. The V end was cut by 6 bases, the J end by 0 bases, with 11 bases between. The DNA of the CDR3 is TGCGCCAGCAACCGAGGGGGTAGCACAGATACGCAGTATTTT. Its translation is CASNRGGSTDTQYF.

This chain uses TRBV6-5 with TRBJ2-1, with D perhaps matching TRBD2 (6 bases). This CDR3 is built from 14 residues. Germline V gene sequence: CDR1 MNHEY, CDR2 SVGAGI. Trimming pared 4 bases from V and 0 bases from J, leaving 7 bases between. The CDR3 DNA reads TGTGCCAGCAGTTCGGGGGACTCCTACAATGAGCAGTTCTTC. Residues: CASSSGDSYNEQFF.

The V call is TRBV6-5, the J call TRBJ2-5; perhaps TRBD2 as D (5 bases). The ends were cut back, 0 bases at V and 6 bases at J, with 8 bases in the middle. This CDR3 contains 13 residues. The germline V gene encodes CDR1 MNHEY and CDR2 SVGAGI. CDR3 protein: CASSYSRAKTQYF. For the CDR3, the DNA is TGTGCCAGCAGTTACTCGAGGGCTAAGACCCAGTACTTC.

V is TRBV6-5 and J is TRBJ2-5, with D perhaps TRBD1 or TRBD2 (6 bases each). V shed 5 bases and J shed 5 bases, with 18 bases lying between them. The CDR3 has 15 residues. Germline V gene data show CDR1 as MNHEY and CDR2 as SVGAGI. CDR3 DNA: TGTGCCAGCAGTCCTGGTGTTGGGGGGCGGGAGACCCAGTACTTC. Translating gives CASSPGVGGRETQYF.

The V call is TRBV21-1, the J call TRBJ2-5; the table calls TRBD2, which could not be checked here. TRBV21-1 is given as a pseudogene. The CDR3 contains 17 residues. The CDR3 protein is CASSKGDFQRVEETQYF. DNA for the CDR3: TGTGCCAGCAGCAAAGGGGACTTCCAAAGGGTGGAAGAGACCCAGTACTTC.

The rearrangement uses TRBV29-1 and TRBJ2-6; D remains ambiguous. V dropped 1 base and J dropped 1 base, with 2 bases sitting between them. The CDR3 is 13 residues long. Germline V gene lookup returns CDR1 SQVTM and CDR2 ANQGSEA. Here the CDR3 reads CSVEGSGANVLTF. As DNA, the CDR3 is TGCAGCGTTGAAGGTTCTGGGGCCAACGTCCTGACTTTC.

The chain carries TRBV11-2 and TRBJ1-3, with a tentative D call TRBD1 (6 bases). The CDR3 totals 17 residues. Trimming removed 2 bases at V and 2 bases at J, with 16 bases between. Germline V gene lookup returns CDR1 SGHAT and CDR2 FQNNGV. CDR3 sequence (DNA): TGTGCCAGCAGCTTACTTTCGGGGGGCATAACTGGAAACACCATATATTTT. Translation: CASSLLSGGITGNTIYF.

The chain uses TRBV15 and TRBJ2-3, with D possibly called TRBD1 or TRBD2 (5 bases each). The CDR3 has 19 amino acids. V lost 2 bases and J 2 bases, leaving 23 bases between the germline ends. Germline V gene lookup returns CDR1 LNHNV and CDR2 YYDKDF (reference sequence). CDR3 DNA: TGTGCCACCAGCAGACCGGGACCGACGTTCGTCTGCCCCACAGATACGCAGTATTTT. This sequence encodes CATSRPGPTFVCPTDTQYF.

The V and J genes are TRBV20-1 and TRBJ1-4; no definite D call. This CDR3 contains 10 residues. CDR1 and CDR2 (germline): DFQATT, SNEGSKA (reference sequence). Trimming left V 6 bases short and J 8 bases short, with 7 bases between. CDR3 sequence: CSALEEKLFF. CDR3 in DNA: TGCAGTGCCCTTGAGGAAAAACTGTTTTTT.

In this sample, this clone turned up a few times. This chain links TRBV10-2 with TRBJ1-2; no clear D. Germline V gene lookup returns CDR1 WSHSY and CDR2 SAAADI. Trimming took 0 bases from V and 8 from J, leaving 10 bases between them. This CDR3 has 13 amino acids. As DNA, the CDR3 is TGCGCCAGCAGTGAGTCAGGACGGGTCGGCTACACCTTC. This sequence encodes CASSESGRVGYTF.

The gene calls are TRBV4-1 and TRBJ2-7, with 7 bases lining up with TRBD2. The CDR3 sequence is 13 residues long. J gave up 2 bases and V 4 bases, and 2 bases lay outside the gene matches. CDR1 MGHRA and CDR2 YSYEKL come from the germline V gene. DNA of the CDR3: TGCGCCAGCAGCCGAGGACTAGCCTACGAGCAGTACTTC. Encoded protein: CASSRGLAYEQYF.

The chain uses TRBV19 and TRBJ1-2; the D gene is possibly TRBD1 (5 bases). The CDR3 covers 14 residues. The V gene's germline CDR1 is LNHDA and CDR2 SQIVND (reference sequence). The V end was cut by 0 bases, the J end by 4 bases, with 9 bases between. The CDR3 here is CASSIDNQGYGYTF. DNA of the CDR3: TGTGCCAGTAGTATAGATAACCAGGGCTATGGCTACACCTTC.

CDR3 protein: CASGLITGTGKTPLHF. The CDR3 coding sequence is TGTGCTAGTGGTTTGATAACCGGGACAGGGAAAACACCCCTCCACTTT. The chain employs TRBV12-5 and TRBJ1-6, with 9 bases that match TRBD1. The CDR3 loop spans 16 amino acids. Unmatched junction bases numbered 10, after V lost 2 bases and J lost 11 bases. Germline V gives CDR1 LGHNT, CDR2 FRNRAP.

The chain is built from TRBV6-1 and TRBJ2-5; D unclear. The CDR3 loop spans 8 amino acids. V shed 6 bases and J shed 11 bases, with 4 bases lying between them. Germline V gene lookup returns CDR1 MNHNS and CDR2 SASEGT. The CDR3 reads CASRGQYF. The CDR3, as DNA: TGTGCCAGCAGGGGGCAGTACTTC.

This chain joins TRBV7-9 and TRBJ2-1, with 16 bases identical to TRBD2. The germline CDR1 and CDR2 sequences are SEHNR and FQNEAQ (reference sequence). The CDR3 loop spans 17 amino acids. The V and J ends lost 4 bases and 8 bases, in that order; junction bases with no gene match: 8. The CDR3 sequence is CASSSLGLAGGPHEQFF. For the CDR3, the DNA is TGTGCCAGCAGCTCCCTGGGACTAGCGGGGGGGCCCCATGAGCAGTTCTTC.

This clone occurred once. The J gene is TRBJ2-5, the V gene TRBV5-4, with TRBD1 as a possible D gene (6 bases). With 2 bases removed from V and 5 bases from J, the gap between germline ends came to 13 bases. Germline assignment: CDR1 SGHNT and CDR2 YYREEE (reference sequence). CDR3 size: 14 residues. The CDR3 nucleotides are TGTGCCAGCAGCTTCGCAGGGACACGGGAGACCCAGTACTTC. Translation: CASSFAGTRETQYF.

The chain carries TRBV14 and TRBJ2-4; TRBD1 matches 9 bases. The CDR3 covers 17 residues. Germline-derived CDR1 and CDR2 are SGHDN and FVKESK. V dropped 4 bases and J dropped 6; count of bases not matched to a gene: 13. CDR3 sequence reads: CASSPLGVGQGRNIQYF. CDR3 in DNA: TGTGCCAGCAGCCCACTAGGGGTTGGACAGGGGAGAAACATTCAGTACTTC.

V is TRBV4-1 and J is TRBJ2-1; 9 nucleotides align to TRBD1. Losses at the gene ends were 1 base for V and 4 bases for J; bases not matched to a gene: 8. Germline CDR1 and CDR2: MGHRA and YSYEKL. The CDR3 length is 17 residues. The CDR3 nucleotides are TGCGCCAGCAGCCAAGCGTACAGGGGGCTAGGGTACAATGAGCAGTTCTTC. Translating gives CASSQAYRGLGYNEQFF.

The chain employs TRBV9 and TRBJ1-1, with 9 bases aligning to TRBD1. Looked up from germline, CDR1 is SGDLS and CDR2 is YYNGEE. The CDR3 has 14 residues. Germline trimming cut 0 bases from V and 7 bases from J; bases unmatched to any gene: 4. CDR3 sequence reads: CASSVGGQGFEAFF. CDR3 DNA: TGTGCCAGCAGCGTAGGGGGACAGGGCTTTGAAGCTTTCTTT.

This chain uses TRBV6-5 with TRBJ2-7; D unresolved. The CDR3 covers 12 residues. CDR1 MNHEY and CDR2 SVGAGI come from the germline V gene. The ends were cut back, 5 bases at V and 5 bases at J, with 10 bases in the middle. The CDR3 loop is CASSAHRDEQYF. In DNA form, the CDR3 reads TGTGCCAGCAGTGCCCACAGAGACGAGCAGTACTTC.

This sequence joins TRBV6-1 and TRBJ2-6, with 9 bases identical to TRBD2. The V and J ends lost 3 bases and 2 bases, in that order; junction bases with no gene match: 2. Germline lookup yields CDR1 MNHNS and CDR2 SASEGT. The CDR3 contains 16 residues. Here the CDR3 DNA reads TGTGCCAGCAGTGACGCGGGGGGGCCTGGGGCCAACGTCCTGACTTTC. Protein: CASSDAGGPGANVLTF.

J is TRBJ2-2 and V is TRBV7-9; perhaps TRBD1 as D (5 bases). Germline V lookup: CDR1 SEHNR, CDR2 FQNEAQ (reference sequence). V was trimmed by 3 bases and J by 5 bases, leaving 7 bases between them. The CDR3 consists of 13 residues. The CDR3 bases are TGTGCCAGCAGCTTGCAGGGAACCGGGGAGCTGTTTTTT. Amino acids: CASSLQGTGELFF. The variable domain in full, completed from reference TRBV7-9 and TRBJ2-2, reads DTGVSQNPRHKITKRGQNVTFRCDPISEHNRLYWYRQTLGQGPEFLTYFQNEAQLEKSRLLSDRFSAERPKGSFSTLEIQRTEQGDSAMYLCASSLQGTGELFFGEGSRLTVL.